The 10 T cell receptor beta chains presented below share a single source sample, sequenced in a study of shared clonotypes between healthy human individuals. Sequencing used immunoSEQ multiplex PCR; TCRdb keeps in-frame clones, though not all of them. The sample holds about 1 million clones, around 75% seen once. The sequencing sample was made of memory CD4+ T cells sorted from blood. The subset is: CD45RA-negative fraction. These receptors originate from a young man in good health.

This chain joins TRBV28 and TRBJ1-1; TRBD1 matches at 8 bases. The CDR3 totals 13 residues. CDR1 is MDHEN and CDR2 is SYDVKM in the germline V gene. Unmatched junction bases numbered 9, after V lost 5 bases and J lost 10 bases. CDR3 coding DNA: TGTGCCAGCAGTACAAGGACAGGGCGCGGAGCTTTCTTT. Its protein is CASSTRTGRGAFF.

The J gene is TRBJ1-3, the V gene TRBV2; D ambiguous. Germline CDR1 reads SNHLY; CDR2 reads FYNNEI. V lost 4 bases, J lost 8 bases, and 9 bases lay in between. This CDR3 region has 12 residues. The CDR3 region is CASSVAGDTIYF. As DNA, the CDR3 is TGTGCCAGCAGTGTAGCTGGGGACACCATATATTTT.

This clone was seen a single time. The chain employs TRBV7-9 and TRBJ2-7; 7 bases fit TRBD1. After removal of 5 bases from V and 2 bases from J, the junction contained 6 bases not matched to a gene. The germline V gene has CDR1 SEHNR and CDR2 FQNEAQ (reference sequence). The CDR3 loop spans 14 amino acids. Here the CDR3 DNA reads TGTGCCAGCAGCGACCGGGACAGAACCTACGAGCAGTACTTC. It codes for CASSDRDRTYEQYF.

Concerning this clone: Other nucleotide sequences in the sample specify the same CDR3. This rearrangement joins TRBV6-6 to TRBJ2-3; D might be TRBD2 (5 bases). The CDR3 length is 11 residues. Deletions cut 6 bases from V and 6 bases from J, with 7 bases between. Germline assignment: CDR1 MNHNY and CDR2 SVGAGI (reference sequence). CDR3 nucleotide sequence: TGTGCCAGCAGCCGAGGGGATACGCAGTATTTT. The encoded protein is CASSRGDTQYF.

The genes are TRBV5-1 and TRBJ2-7; 7 bases fit TRBD1. Germline V gene sequence: CDR1 SGHRS, CDR2 YFSETQ. After removal of 5 bases from V and 0 bases from J, the junction contained 8 bases not matched to a gene. The CDR3 is made up of 15 amino acids. CDR3: CASRISGQASYEQYF. CDR3 DNA sequence: TGCGCCAGCAGAATTTCCGGACAGGCCTCCTACGAGCAGTACTTC.

The chain couples TRBV30 to TRBJ1-2; 9 positions agree with TRBD1. CDR1 is GTSNPN and CDR2 is SVGIG in the germline V gene (reference sequence). Unmatched junction bases numbered 9, after V lost 7 bases and J lost 3 bases. The CDR3 runs 14 residues. The CDR3 protein is CASGTGKSHYGYTF. In DNA, the CDR3 is TGTGCCTCTGGGACAGGGAAGTCCCACTATGGCTACACCTTC. Full variable domain (remainder filled in from reference TRBV30 and TRBJ1-2): SQTIHQWPATLVQPVGSPLSLECTVEGTSNPNLYWYRQAAGRGLQLLFYSVGIGQISSEVPQNLSASRPQDRQFILSSKKLLLSDSGFYLCASGTGKSHYGYTFGSGTRLTVV.

The J gene is TRBJ1-2, the V gene TRBV28, with 8 bases that match TRBD1. Germline CDR1 reads MDHEN; CDR2 reads SYDVKM. The V gene end was trimmed by 6 bases and the J gene end by 1 base; junction bases not matched to a gene: 4. The CDR3 runs to 14 residues. The CDR3 loop reads CASRRDRINYGYTF. In DNA form, the CDR3 reads TGTGCCAGCAGACGGGACAGGATTAACTATGGCTACACCTTC.

V is TRBV5-4 and J is TRBJ2-5, with 8 bases aligning to TRBD2. The ends lost 2 bases at V and 5 bases at J; junction bases unmatched: 11. The CDR3 sequence is 16 residues long. Per germline, CDR1 SGHNT and CDR2 YYREEE (reference sequence). The CDR3 is CASSFEWGPSGETQYF. The CDR3 DNA reads as TGTGCCAGCAGCTTCGAGTGGGGGCCTAGCGGGGAGACCCAGTACTTC.

J is TRBJ2-7 and V is TRBV27; 7 positions agree with TRBD2. This CDR3 is 16 amino acids long. Germline V gives CDR1 MNHEY, CDR2 SMNVEV (reference sequence). Losses at the gene ends were 4 bases for V and 5 bases for J; bases not matched to a gene: 14. CDR3 sequence (DNA): TGTGCCAGCAGTTCACGGCCCGGGGGAGGGCCCCACGAGCAGTACTTC. Translating gives CASSSRPGGGPHEQYF.

The rearrangement uses TRBV2 and TRBJ2-1; 16 positions agree with TRBD2. J gave up 1 base and V 4 bases, and 10 bases lay outside the gene matches. Germline lookup yields CDR1 SNHLY and CDR2 FYNNEI. CDR3 length: 20 residues. CDR3 coding DNA: TGTGCCAGCAGTGCCCGGGGACTAGCGGGGGGGCCGTCTTCCTACAATGAGCAGTTCTTC. Translated: CASSARGLAGGPSSYNEQFF.